Sequencing of this TCR beta chain was carried out in a study of cytomegalovirus exposure and HLA in healthy donors. Study conclusions and caveats: Cytomegalovirus association was listed for around 180 TCR beta chains.

Remarks on this clone: Antigen: not known.

The PCR was carried out with 60 Vbeta primers and 13 Jbeta primers. Repertoires were generated with immunoSEQ multiplex PCR, while TCRdb's copy carries only in-frame clones and drops some. The sample holds about 140,000 clones. The receptor was derived from a male donor in good health and CMV-seronegative. The material sequenced was PBMCs.

The DNA for the CDR3 is TGTGCCTGGAGTCAAACAGGGACGAACACTGAAGCTTTCTTT. Translation: CAWSQTGTNTEAFF. This chain links TRBV30 with TRBJ1-1; the D gene is possibly TRBD1 (6 bases). V was cut by 2 bases and J by 1 base, with 11 bases left in between. The CDR3 covers 14 residues. Per the germline V gene, CDR1 is GTSNPN and CDR2 is SVGIG (reference sequence). Combining the CDR3 with reference TRBV30 and TRBJ1-1 gives the whole variable domain SQTIHQWPATLVQPVGSPLSLECTVEGTSNPNLYWYRQAAGRGLQLLFYSVGIGQISSEVPQNLSASRPQDRQFILSSKKLLLSDSGFYLCAWSQTGTNTEAFFGQGTRLTVV.